This is a list of T cell receptor beta chains from one sample in a study of early T cells in non-severe SARS-CoV-2 infection. TCRdb ran MiXCR on the 5' RACE reads and lists one entry per CDR3 protein. The sample lists tens of thousands of distinct CDR3 sequences, roughly 15% occurring once. The source material was whole blood, sampled at baseline. Every receptor here comes from an adult who was a healthcare worker with PCR-confirmed SARS-CoV-2 infection or an uninfected control (not recorded which). Each CDR3 is given with its conserved first and last residue. D genes are given only for firm matches. Clone size appears in some rows only: once, few, many, or a class for an expanded clone.

J | V | D | size | CDR3 | DNA
TRBJ2-7 | TRBV18 | NA | few | CASSPNEVAVSYEQYF | TGTGCCAGCTCACCAAATGAAGTAGCGGTCTCCTACGAGCAGTACTTC
TRBJ1-4 | TRBV7-9 | TRBD1 | NA | CASSLDRQGSNEKLFF | TGTGCCAGCAGCTTAGACCGACAGGGATCTAATGAAAAACTGTTTTTT
TRBJ2-3 | TRBV10-1 | TRBD2 | NA | CASSESGNGEREIDTQYF | TGCGCCAGCAGTGAGTCTGGGAATGGCGAGCGGGAAATAGATACGCAGTATTTT
TRBJ1-5 | TRBV19 | TRBD1 | NA | CASGQDSNQPQHF | TGTGCCAGTGGACAGGATAGCAATCAGCCCCAGCATTTT
TRBJ2-4 | TRBV28 | NA | NA | CASSPPIVYKVPAKNIQYF | TGTGCCAGCAGTCCTCCTATAGTATACAAGGTACCTGCCAAAAACATTCAGTACTTC
TRBJ1-4 | TRBV28 | NA | NA | CASGGGLGEKLFF | TGTGCCAGCGGAGGGGGTTTGGGTGAAAAACTGTTTTTT
TRBJ1-1 | TRBV5-1 | TRBD1 | NA | CASGLDRGRDTEAFF | TGCGCCAGCGGCTTGGACAGGGGAAGGGACACTGAAGCTTTCTTT
TRBJ1-6 | TRBV20-1 | TRBD1 | NA | CSARGTGANSPLHF | TGCAGTGCTAGGGGGACAGGGGCCAATTCACCCCTCCACTTT
TRBJ1-6 | TRBV7-6 | NA | few | CASSPSRGAKGNSPLHF | TGTGCCAGCAGTCCTTCGCGGGGAGCTAAGGGTAATTCACCCCTCCACTTT
TRBJ2-5 | TRBV10-3 | TRBD1 | NA | CAISVQGKETQYF | TGTGCCATCAGTGTACAGGGGAAAGAGACCCAGTACTTC
TRBJ1-5 | TRBV6-5 | NA | NA | CASSYSRTALAPQHF | TGTGCCAGCAGTTACTCGAGGACGGCCCTCGCGCCCCAGCATTTT
TRBJ2-4 | TRBV11-2 | NA | many | CASSLDLGNIQYF | TGTGCCAGCAGCTTAGATCTCGGGAACATTCAGTACTTC
TRBJ2-2 | TRBV9 | NA | few | CASSGRQNTGELFF | TGTGCCAGCAGCGGTAGACAGAACACCGGGGAGCTGTTTTTT
TRBJ2-1 | TRBV29-1 | TRBD2 | few | CSVRTSPNEQFF | TGCAGCGTTAGGACTAGCCCCAATGAGCAGTTCTTC
TRBJ1-1 | TRBV7-7 | TRBD1 | few | CASSKRRDSEAFF | TGTGCCAGCAGCAAACGCCGGGACAGTGAAGCTTTCTTT
TRBJ2-5 | TRBV28 | NA | many | CASSHLPGWEPQETQYF | TGTGCCAGCAGCCATCTGCCGGGGTGGGAGCCACAAGAGACCCAGTACTTC
TRBJ2-5 | TRBV21-1 | NA | few | CASSKPGPLPPQETQYF | TGTGCCAGCAGCAAACCGGGGCCTCTTCCTCCCCAAGAGACCCAGTACTTC
TRBJ2-2 | TRBV18 | TRBD1 | few | CASSRSGTGNTGELFF | TGTGCCAGCTCACGCTCCGGGACAGGGAACACCGGGGAGCTGTTTTTT
TRBJ1-5 | TRBV12-3/TRBV12-4 | TRBD1 | few | CASSAGQSYQPQHF | TGTGCCAGCAGTGCGGGACAGAGTTATCAGCCCCAGCATTTT
TRBJ2-1 | TRBV20-1 | TRBD2 | NA | CSARDKRGRDEQFF | TGCAGTGCTAGAGACAAGCGGGGTAGGGATGAGCAGTTCTTC
TRBJ2-1 | TRBV2 | TRBD2 | NA | CASSETTSEYNEQFF | TGTGCCAGCAGTGAAACTACTAGCGAATACAATGAGCAGTTCTTC
TRBJ1-3 | TRBV28 | TRBD1 | NA | CASSQTGGSGNTIYF | TGTGCCAGCAGTCAAACAGGGGGCTCTGGAAACACCATATATTTT
TRBJ2-1 | TRBV15 | NA | NA | CATSREGFNEQFF | TGTGCCACCAGCAGAGAGGGATTCAATGAGCAGTTCTTC
TRBJ1-1 | TRBV6-5 | NA | NA | CASSLHVNTEAFF | TGTGCCAGCAGCCTCCATGTGAACACTGAAGCTTTCTTT
TRBJ1-3 | TRBV20-1 | NA | few | CSARVAGGNTIYF | TGCAGTGCTAGGGTGGCTGGTGGAAACACCATATATTTT
TRBJ1-2 | TRBV6-1 | TRBD1 | NA | CASKNRDRAVNGYTF | TGTGCCAGCAAGAACCGGGACAGGGCCGTAAATGGCTACACCTTC
TRBJ1-3 | TRBV9 | NA | NA | CASSVGGEGSGNTIYF | TGTGCCAGCAGCGTAGGAGGGGAGGGGTCTGGAAACACCATATATTTT